The clone carrying this T cell receptor beta chain was observed at least ten times. Antigen unknown. MiXCR was run by TCRdb on the 5' RACE reads, yielding one entry per CDR3 protein. The sample yields fewer than 400,000 distinct CDR3 sequences, 6.2% seen once. The data originate from a study of T cells after yellow fever vaccination. The germline gives CDR1 LGHNA, CDR2 YSLEER. V lost 2 bases, J lost 5 bases, and 15 bases stayed unmatched. This CDR3 region has 18 residues. Overall study findings and caveats: Sorted repertoires could include abundant contaminating clonotypes from bulk cells. The secondary response was weaker, and its peak arrived faster, on day 5 versus 15. Clones from primary vaccination mostly reappeared after the booster (around 96% CD4, less than 90% CD8).

Source: PBMCs, taken 5 days after the yellow fever booster vaccination. The rearrangement joins TRBV4-3 to TRBJ2-3, with 8 bases that match TRBD2. The sequence derives from a man under 40 who received the YFV17D yellow fever vaccine. The CDR3 bases are TGCGCCAGCAGCCAAAAAGGAAGTGCCGGGAGGGCCGGAGATACGCAGTATTTT. This gives the protein CASSQKGSAGRAGDTQYF.